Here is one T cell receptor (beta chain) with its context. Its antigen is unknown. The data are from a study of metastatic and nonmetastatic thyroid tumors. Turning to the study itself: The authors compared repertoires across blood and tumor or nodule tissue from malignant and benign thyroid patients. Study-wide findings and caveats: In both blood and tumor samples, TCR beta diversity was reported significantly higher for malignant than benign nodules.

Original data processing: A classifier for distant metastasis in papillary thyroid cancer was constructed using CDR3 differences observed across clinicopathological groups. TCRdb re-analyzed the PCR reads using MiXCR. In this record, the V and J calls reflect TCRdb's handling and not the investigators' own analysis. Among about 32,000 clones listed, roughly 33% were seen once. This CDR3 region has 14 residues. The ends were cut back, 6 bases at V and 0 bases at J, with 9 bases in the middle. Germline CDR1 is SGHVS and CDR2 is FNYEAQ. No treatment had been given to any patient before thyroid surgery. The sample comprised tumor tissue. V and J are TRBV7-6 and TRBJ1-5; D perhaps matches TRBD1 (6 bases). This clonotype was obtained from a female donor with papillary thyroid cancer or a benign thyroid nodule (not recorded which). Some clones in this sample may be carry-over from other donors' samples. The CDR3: CASSRGHSNQPQHF. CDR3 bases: TGTGCCAGCAGTCGGGGACATAGCAATCAGCCCCAGCATTTT.